The source of this TCR beta chain is a study of PD-L1 blockade in urothelial cancer (dated by TCRdb to 2016 to 2017). Background for the entire study: All patients started therapy at some point between 2014 and 2016 and received atezolizumab 1,200 mg intravenously every 3 weeks. About nine tenths of the roughly 29 patients were males with bladder-origin urothelial cancer, and about 65% of the roughly 29 reported a prior smoking history. Patients had an ECOG performance status of 0 or 1 and had received between 0 and 3 prior chemotherapy regimens. Blood samples were analyzed at two time points: 3 weeks after treatment start (second dose) and 6 weeks after treatment start. A median of about 150,000 T cells and fewer than 85,000 unique TCRs was obtained from blood samples, and a median clonality of approximately 0.086 was observed. Somatic, immune and clinical correlates of response to PD-L1 blockade with atezolizumab in urothelial cancer were the focus of an exploratory multi-omic analysis. Pretreatment tumor samples, along with matched peripheral blood collected serially before and after atezolizumab treatment, underwent TCR sequencing. Durable clinical benefit was defined as a progression-free survival longer than 6 months, and TCR features were additionally tested against progression-free survival and overall survival. In the same patients who had TCR sequencing, pretreatment tumors also underwent whole exome sequencing and RNA sequencing. Nine patients achieved durable clinical benefit and about 22 did not. Pretreatment blood TCR-seq was available for fewer than 30 patients, at least one posttreatment blood collection was obtained for about 24 patients, and tumor TCR-seq was available for about 24 patients. Results and caveats for the whole study, not just this receptor: Because of the small sample size (n of about 29) and the many exploratory analyses performed, the results are intended to be regarded as hypothesis-generating. Improved progression-free and overall survival was found to be associated with pretreatment peripheral blood TCR clonality below the median. Patients with durable benefit showed greater expansion of tumor-associated TCR clones in peripheral blood 3 weeks after starting treatment (n ≈ 20, p = 0.022).

Notes on this clone: Its specific antigen is unknown. Qualities for individual bases were not recorded, and no much larger clone is one base off.

The CDR3 measures 14 amino acids from cysteine to phenylalanine. The DNA shown is the 42-base CDR3, in frame from base 1. V loses 8 bases, J loses 0 bases, and the germline ends lie 12 bases apart. As encoded in the germline V gene, CDR1 is SNHLY while CDR2 is FYNNEI. Synthetic TCR analog templates were spiked into each PCR so that absolute template abundance could be estimated from read counts. TCRbeta CDR3 regions were amplified from genomic DNA with bias-controlled V and J gene primers using the immunoSEQ assay. Sequencing of rearranged TCRbeta segments was done at approximately 20X coverage. Turning to the authors' computational methods: Sequencing errors were corrected by clustering, and CDR3s were annotated against IMGT so that V, D and J genes could be assigned. Only productive TCRbeta rearrangements were used in downstream analyses, excluding out-of-frame or stop-codon sequences. Clonality was computed as one minus Shannon entropy normalized by the log of the number of unique productive sequences. Fisher's exact test with Benjamini-Hochberg correction, at a threshold of adjusted p below 0.01, was used to find clones that differed between time points or between blood and tumor. Not all clones reach the TCRdb copy of this immuneACCESS table, which keeps in-frame sequences only. Checked studies attribute under half of the gap to unresolved V genes and leave the rest unexplained. That table gives V, J and clone size, and the DNA gave D and trimming. In this sample the table shows tens of thousands of clones, 81% of which occur a single time. The ten largest clones add up to 3.2% of the sample.

The time point label of this sample denotes: pretreatment peripheral blood. The cohort comprised about 30 patients with locally advanced or metastatic urothelial carcinoma treated at Memorial Sloan Kettering on a trial protocol. Peripheral blood mononuclear cells were collected pretreatment and during treatment, with between 1 and 8 total time points obtained per patient. The Qiagen DNeasy Blood extraction kit was used to purify genomic DNA from total PBMCs and tumor samples. PBMCs were collected pretreatment and during treatment and were isolated and stored as previously described. The input for sequencing was PBMCs, taken around atezolizumab (anti-PD-L1) treatment. The TCR comes from a man between 65 and 79 years old with urothelial cancer. The chain is encoded by TRBV2 joined to TRBJ2-3; a tentative D match to TRBD1 spans 6 bases. The CDR3 here reads CASPGQFSTDTQYF. The nucleotide sequence reads as follows: TGTGCCAGCCCAGGACAGTTTAGCACAGATACGCAGTATTTT.